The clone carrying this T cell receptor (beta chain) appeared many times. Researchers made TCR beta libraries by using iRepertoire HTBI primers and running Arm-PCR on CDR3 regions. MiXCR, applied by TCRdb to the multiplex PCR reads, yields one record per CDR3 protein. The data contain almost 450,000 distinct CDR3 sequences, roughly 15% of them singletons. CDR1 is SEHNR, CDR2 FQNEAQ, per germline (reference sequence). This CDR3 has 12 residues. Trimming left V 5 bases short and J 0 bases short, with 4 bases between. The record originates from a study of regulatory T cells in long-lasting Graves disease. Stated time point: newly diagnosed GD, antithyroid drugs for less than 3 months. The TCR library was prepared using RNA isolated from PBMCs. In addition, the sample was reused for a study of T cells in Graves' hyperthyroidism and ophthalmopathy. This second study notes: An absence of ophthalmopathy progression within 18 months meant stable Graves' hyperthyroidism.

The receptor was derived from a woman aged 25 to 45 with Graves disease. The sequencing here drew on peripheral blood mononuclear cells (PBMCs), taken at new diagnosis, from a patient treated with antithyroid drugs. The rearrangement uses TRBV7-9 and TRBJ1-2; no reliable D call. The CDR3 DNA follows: TGTGCCAGCAGCCGAACTAACTATGGCTACACCTTC. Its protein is CASSRTNYGYTF.